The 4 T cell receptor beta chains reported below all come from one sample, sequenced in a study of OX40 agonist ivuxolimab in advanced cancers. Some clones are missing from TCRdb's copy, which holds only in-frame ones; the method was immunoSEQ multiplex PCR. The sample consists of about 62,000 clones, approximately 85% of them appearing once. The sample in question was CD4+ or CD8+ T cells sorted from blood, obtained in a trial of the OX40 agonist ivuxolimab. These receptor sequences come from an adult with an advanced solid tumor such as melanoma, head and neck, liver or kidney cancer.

The CDR3, as DNA: TGTGCCAGCAGCCTATCTAGCGGGGGGGCTTACGAGCAGTACTTC. Encoded protein: CASSLSSGGAYEQYF. The genes are TRBV9 and TRBJ2-5; 12 bases align to TRBD2. The DNA end favors TRBJ2-7, so the J call may be wrong. The CDR3 consists of 15 residues. Germline V gives CDR1 SGDLS, CDR2 YYNGEE.

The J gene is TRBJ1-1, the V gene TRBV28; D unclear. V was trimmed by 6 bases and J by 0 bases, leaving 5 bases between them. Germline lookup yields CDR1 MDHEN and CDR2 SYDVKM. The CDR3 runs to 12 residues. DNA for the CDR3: TGTGCCAGCAGGGGATTGAACACTGAAGCTTTCTTT. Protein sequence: CASRGLNTEAFF.

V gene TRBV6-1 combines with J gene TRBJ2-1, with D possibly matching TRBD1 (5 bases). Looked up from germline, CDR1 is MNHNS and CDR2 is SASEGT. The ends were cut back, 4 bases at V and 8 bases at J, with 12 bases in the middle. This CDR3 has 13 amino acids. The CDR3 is CASSVGPGYEQFF. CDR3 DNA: TGTGCCAGCAGTGTCGGGCCAGGGTATGAGCAGTTCTTC.

CDR3 residues: CASSLVLGDTEAFF. CDR3 sequence (DNA): TGTGCCAGCAGCTTAGTCCTAGGGGACACTGAAGCTTTCTTT. The chain combines TRBV7-9 with TRBJ1-1; D may be TRBD1 (5 bases). This CDR3 region has 14 residues. Trimming removed 1 base from V and 3 bases from J, with 9 bases in between. Germline lookup yields CDR1 SEHNR and CDR2 FQNEAQ (reference sequence).